Listed below are T cell receptor beta chains from one sample, sequenced in a study of blood T cell repertoires in COVID-19. Profiling relied on immunoSEQ multiplex PCR, and the TCRdb table lists in-frame clones only, not all of them. The sample has fewer than 250,000 clones, approximately 85% seen once. Input material: peripheral blood. These receptors were obtained from a woman aged 70 to 79 with acute or convalescent COVID-19. The CDR3 runs from the conserved cysteine through the conserved F or W. The D gene is left open where the match is weak. Some rows mark clone size as missing; the rest say once, few, many or name a class of expanded clone.

j_gene | abundance | v_gene | d_gene | CDR3aa | CDR3nt
TRBJ1-1 | NA | TRBV5-1 | TRBD1 | CASSLEGQGVTEAFF | TGCGCCAGCAGCTTGGAGGGACAGGGAGTCACTGAAGCTTTCTTT
TRBJ1-4 | NA | TRBV19 | NA | CASSIGATNEKLFF | TGTGCCAGTAGTATCGGAGCGACTAATGAAAAACTGTTTTTT
TRBJ1-2 | NA | TRBV27 | NA | CASGGTNYGYTF | TGTGCCAGCGGCGGGACTAACTATGGCTACACCTTC
TRBJ2-7 | NA | TRBV9 | NA | CASSVSEEPGAEQYF | TGTGCCAGCAGCGTATCGGAGGAACCGGGAGCCGAGCAGTACTTC
TRBJ1-3 | NA | TRBV20-1 | NA | CSGTPGNTIYF | TGCAGTGGGACACCAGGAAACACCATATATTTT
TRBJ1-5 | NA | TRBV2 | TRBD1 | CASSGTGGLQPQHF | TGTGCCAGCAGTGGGACAGGGGGATTACAGCCCCAGCATTTT
TRBJ1-2 | NA | TRBV6-5 | NA | CASRPRTANYGYTF | TGTGCCAGCAGACCCCGGACAGCTAACTATGGCTACACCTTC
TRBJ1-5 | NA | TRBV6-6 | NA | CASSYPQGNQPQHF | TGTGCCAGCAGTTACCCCCAGGGGAATCAGCCCCAGCATTTT
TRBJ2-1 | NA | TRBV19 | TRBD2 | CASSRQAGGPNEQFF | TGTGCCAGTAGTAGGCAAGCGGGGGGGCCAAATGAGCAGTTCTTC
TRBJ1-2 | NA | TRBV19 | NA | CASSRDRTFYGYTF | TGTGCCAGTAGTCGCGACAGGACTTTCTATGGCTACACCTTC
TRBJ1-4 | NA | TRBV4-3 | NA | CASSQEIDEKLFF | TGCGCCAGCAGCCAAGAAATAGATGAAAAACTGTTTTTT
TRBJ1-2 | NA | TRBV6-2/TRBV6-3 | NA | CASSLQTNYGYTF | TGTGCCAGCAGCTTACAGACTAACTATGGCTACACCTTC
TRBJ2-1 | once | TRBV6-6 | TRBD1 | CASSYRGRLDEQFF | TGTGCCAGCAGTTACAGGGGGCGTCTCGATGAGCAGTTCTTC
TRBJ1-5 | NA | TRBV29-1 | NA | CSVAGVGNQPQHF | TGCAGCGTTGCAGGGGTCGGAAATCAGCCCCAGCATTTT
TRBJ1-2 | NA | TRBV30 | TRBD1 | CAWNQDRAYGYTF | TGTGCCTGGAACCAGGACAGGGCCTATGGCTACACCTTC
TRBJ2-3 | once | TRBV7-2 | NA | CASSDWGVQTQYF | TGTGCCAGCAGCGATTGGGGGGTGCAGACGCAGTATTTT
TRBJ1-5 | NA | TRBV6-5 | NA | CASSYSTTGRNQPQHF | TGTGCCAGCAGTTACTCGACCACAGGGCGCAATCAGCCCCAGCATTTT
TRBJ1-6 | NA | TRBV19 | TRBD1 | CASSTGTGISPLHF | TGTGCCAGTAGTACCGGGACAGGGATCTCACCCCTCCACTTT
TRBJ1-4 | NA | TRBV10-3 | NA | CAISSGEKLFF | TGTGCCATCAGCTCCGGGGAAAAACTGTTTTTT
TRBJ2-3 | NA | TRBV29-1 | NA | CSVERSGTDTQYF | TGCAGCGTTGAACGGTCGGGCACAGATACGCAGTATTTT
TRBJ1-5 | NA | TRBV28 | NA | CASSSGGVSNQPQHF | TGTGCCAGCAGTTCGGGGGGGGTGAGCAATCAGCCCCAGCATTTT
TRBJ2-3 | NA | TRBV5-6 | NA | CASSWGPGPTSTDTQYF | TGTGCCAGCAGCTGGGGGCCAGGTCCTACTAGCACAGATACGCAGTATTTT
TRBJ2-5 | once | TRBV7-2 | TRBD2 | CASSLTSGGETQYF | TGTGCCAGCAGCCTCACTAGCGGGGGGGAGACCCAGTACTTC
TRBJ2-1 | once | TRBV3-1/TRBV3-2 | NA | CASSQGGQPSNEQFF | TGTGCCAGCAGCCAAGGCGGACAGCCCTCCAATGAGCAGTTCTTC
TRBJ2-1 | few | TRBV9 | TRBD1 | CASSVGGQGTSSYNEQFF | TGTGCCAGCAGCGTAGGGGGACAGGGGACCTCTTCCTACAATGAGCAGTTCTTC
TRBJ1-4 | once | TRBV27 | NA | CASRTGGEKLFF | TGTGCCAGCAGGACAGGTGGGGAAAAACTGTTTTTT
TRBJ1-5 | NA | TRBV6-5 | TRBD1 | CASSLQQGQPQHF | TGTGCCAGCAGTCTTCAACAGGGGCAGCCCCAGCATTTT